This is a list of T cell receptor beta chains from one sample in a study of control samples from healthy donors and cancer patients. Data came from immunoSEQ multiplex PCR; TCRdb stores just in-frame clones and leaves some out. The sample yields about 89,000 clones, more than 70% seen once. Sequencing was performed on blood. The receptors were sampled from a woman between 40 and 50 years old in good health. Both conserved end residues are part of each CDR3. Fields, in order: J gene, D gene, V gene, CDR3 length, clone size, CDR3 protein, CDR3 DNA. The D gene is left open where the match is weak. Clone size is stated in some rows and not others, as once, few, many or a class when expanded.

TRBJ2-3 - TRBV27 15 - CASSGTVDSTDTQYF TGTGCCAGCAGTGGGACCGTCGATAGCACAGATACGCAGTATTTT
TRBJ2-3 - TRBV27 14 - CASSLYDNPDTQYF TGTGCCAGCAGTTTATATGACAACCCAGATACGCAGTATTTT
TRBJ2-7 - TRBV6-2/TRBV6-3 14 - CASIPDRSSYEQYF TGTGCCAGCATCCCCGACCGGAGCTCCTACGAGCAGTACTTC
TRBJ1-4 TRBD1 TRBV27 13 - CATTGQGAEKLFF TGTGCCACCACGGGACAGGGGGCCGAAAAACTGTTTTTT
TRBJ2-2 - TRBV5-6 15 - CASSRGAGNTGELFF TGTGCCAGCAGCCGGGGGGCAGGTAACACCGGGGAGCTGTTTTTT
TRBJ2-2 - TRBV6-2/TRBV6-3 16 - CASSLDSDANTGELFF TGTGCCAGCAGTCTGGACAGCGACGCGAACACCGGGGAGCTGTTTTTT
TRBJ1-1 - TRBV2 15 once CASSEAFISDTEAFF TGTGCCAGCAGTGAAGCGTTCATATCGGACACTGAAGCTTTCTTT
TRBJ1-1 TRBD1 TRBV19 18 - CASTRQGVGGSLNTEAFF TGTGCCAGTACTAGACAGGGGGTAGGCGGCTCATTGAACACTGAAGCTTTCTTT
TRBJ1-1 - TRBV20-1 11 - CSGQGTPEAFF TGCAGTGGTCAGGGTACCCCTGAAGCTTTCTTT
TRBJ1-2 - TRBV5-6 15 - CASSLGLNTNYGYTF TGTGCCAGCAGCTTGGGGCTGAATACTAACTATGGCTACACCTTC
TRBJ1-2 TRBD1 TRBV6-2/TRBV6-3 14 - CASSLRGDVYGYTF TGTGCCAGCAGTCTCAGGGGGGACGTCTATGGCTACACCTTC
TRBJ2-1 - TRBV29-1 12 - CSVEFLHNEQFF TGCAGCGTTGAATTCCTTCACAATGAGCAGTTCTTC
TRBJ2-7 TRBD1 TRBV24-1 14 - CATSDPGQGYEQYF TGTGCCACCAGTGATCCCGGACAGGGGTACGAGCAGTACTTC
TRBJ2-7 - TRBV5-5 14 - CASSLTGGRDEQYF TGTGCCAGCAGCTTGACCGGGGGCCGGGACGAGCAGTACTTC
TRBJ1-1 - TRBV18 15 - CASSLTGMGGTEAFF TGTGCCAGCTCGCTCACAGGGATGGGGGGCACTGAAGCTTTCTTT
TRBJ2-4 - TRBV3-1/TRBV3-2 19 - CASSQDTRGYGVQKNIQYF TGTGCCAGCAGCCAAGATACGCGGGGCTATGGTGTCCAAAAAAACATTCAGTACTTC
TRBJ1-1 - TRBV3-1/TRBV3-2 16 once CASSQGTGSMNTEAFF TGTGCCAGCAGCCAAGGAACAGGCTCAATGAACACTGAAGCTTTCTTT
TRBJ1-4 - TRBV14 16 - CASSRRIGATNEKLFF TGTGCCAGCAGCCGGCGGATAGGGGCAACTAATGAAAAACTGTTTTTT
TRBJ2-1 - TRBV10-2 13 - CASRTGLVNEQFF TGCGCCAGCAGAACAGGGTTGGTCAATGAGCAGTTCTTC
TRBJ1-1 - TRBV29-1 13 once CSVKTGQGTEAFF TGCAGCGTTAAAACAGGTCAGGGTACTGAAGCTTTCTTT
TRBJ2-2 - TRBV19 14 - CASSIGQNTGELFF TGTGCCAGTAGTATTGGGCAAAACACCGGGGAGCTGTTTTTT
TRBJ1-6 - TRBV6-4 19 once CARSLLKCRTEKMNSPLHF TGTGCCAGATCTCTCTTGAAATGTCGGACAGAAAAGATGAATTCACCCCTCCACTTT
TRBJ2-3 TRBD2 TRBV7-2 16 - CASSLMGLAVTDTQYF TGTGCCAGCAGCTTGATGGGACTAGCGGTCACAGATACGCAGTATTTT
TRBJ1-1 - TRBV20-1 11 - CSARPSTEAFF TGCAGTGCTAGACCGTCCACTGAAGCTTTCTTT
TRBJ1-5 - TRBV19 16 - CASSINGQRVNQPQHF TGTGCCAGTAGTATAAACGGACAGAGGGTAAATCAGCCCCAGCATTTT
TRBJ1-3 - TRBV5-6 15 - CASSLVGSSGNTIYF TGTGCCAGCAGCTTGGTAGGGTCTTCTGGAAACACCATATATTTT
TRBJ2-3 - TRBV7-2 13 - CASSFTRQDTQYF TGTGCCAGCAGTTTCACTAGGCAAGATACGCAGTATTTT
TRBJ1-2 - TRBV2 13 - CASSHDTDYGYTF TGTGCCAGCAGTCACGACACTGACTATGGCTACACCTTC
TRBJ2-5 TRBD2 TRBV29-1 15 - CSVSERGAPAEAQYF TGCAGCGTTAGCGAGCGGGGGGCGCCCGCAGAGGCCCAGTACTTC
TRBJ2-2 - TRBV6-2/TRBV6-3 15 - CASSYSMGNTGELFF TGTGCCAGCAGTTACTCGATGGGAAACACCGGGGAGCTGTTTTTT
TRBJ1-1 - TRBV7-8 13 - CASSSRGGTEAFF TGTGCCAGCAGCTCCCGCGGGGGCACTGAAGCTTTCTTT
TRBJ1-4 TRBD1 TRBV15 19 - CATSRDRDRPTLSNEKLFF TGTGCCACCAGCAGAGACCGGGACAGACCGACTCTATCAAATGAAAAACTGTTTTTT
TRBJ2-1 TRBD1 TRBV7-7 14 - CASSPGTETNEQFF TGTGCCAGCAGCCCCGGGACAGAAACAAATGAGCAGTTCTTC
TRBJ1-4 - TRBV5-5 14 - CASSLGREGEKLFF TGTGCCAGCAGCTTAGGCAGGGAGGGTGAAAAACTGTTTTTT
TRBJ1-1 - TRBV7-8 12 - CASSPLRTEAFF TGTGCCAGCAGCCCCCTTCGCACTGAAGCTTTCTTT
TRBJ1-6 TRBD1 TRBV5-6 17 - CASSYLQGALENSPLHF TGTGCCAGCAGCTACTTACAGGGGGCGCTGGAAAATTCACCCCTCCACTTT
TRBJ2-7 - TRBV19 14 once CASSIEGSSYEQYF TGTGCCAGTAGTATAGAGGGGAGCTCCTACGAGCAGTACTTC
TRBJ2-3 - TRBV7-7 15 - CASSPLGTNGDTQYF TGTGCCAGCAGCCCGCTTGGGACAAATGGAGATACGCAGTATTTT
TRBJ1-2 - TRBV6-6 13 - CASSSTGTSGYTF TGTGCCAGCAGCTCCACCGGGACGTCCGGCTACACCTTC
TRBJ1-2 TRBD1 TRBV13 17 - CASSATNRGQSNYGYTF TGTGCCAGCAGCGCAACAAACAGGGGCCAATCTAACTATGGCTACACCTTC
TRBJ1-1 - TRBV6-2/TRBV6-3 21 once CASSFDPFEGRIGGTITEAFF TGTGCCAGCAGTTTTGACCCGTTCGAGGGCAGGATAGGTGGAACGATCACTGAAGCTTTCTTT
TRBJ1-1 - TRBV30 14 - CAWSVGQAHTEAFF TGTGCCTGGAGTGTGGGACAAGCACACACTGAAGCTTTCTTT
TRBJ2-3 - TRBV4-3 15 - CASSQNLPGMDTQYF TGCGCCAGCAGCCAAAACCTCCCAGGGATGGATACGCAGTATTTT
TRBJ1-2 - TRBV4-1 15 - CASSQDQWGGYGYTF TGCGCCAGCAGCCAAGACCAGTGGGGAGGCTATGGCTACACCTTC
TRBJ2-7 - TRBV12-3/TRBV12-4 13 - CASSLGLTYEQYF TGTGCCAGCAGTTTAGGGCTCACCTACGAGCAGTACTTC
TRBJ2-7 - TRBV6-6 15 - CASSAGPMVTGEQYF TGTGCCAGCAGCGCCGGACCCATGGTTACTGGCGAGCAGTACTTC
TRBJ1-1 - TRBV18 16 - CASSPQRVPMNTEAFF TGTGCCAGCTCACCTCAGAGGGTTCCAATGAACACTGAAGCTTTCTTT
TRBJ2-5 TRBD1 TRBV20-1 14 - CSASPQTGSGTQYF TGCAGTGCTAGTCCGCAGACAGGGTCTGGGACCCAGTACTTC
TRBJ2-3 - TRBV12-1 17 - CASSPSQRGVWTDTQYF TGTGCCAGCAGCCCTTCCCAGCGGGGTGTGTGGACAGATACGCAGTATTTT
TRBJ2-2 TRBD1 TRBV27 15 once CASTSDRGNTGELFF TGTGCCAGCACCTCGGACAGGGGTAACACCGGGGAGCTGTTTTTT
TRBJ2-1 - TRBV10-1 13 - CASSQGLYNEQFF TGCGCCAGCAGCCAAGGACTCTACAATGAGCAGTTCTTC
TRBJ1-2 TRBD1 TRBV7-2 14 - CASSLAGQGWGYTF TGTGCCAGCAGCTTAGCCGGACAGGGCTGGGGCTACACCTTC
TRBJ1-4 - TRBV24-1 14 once CATSAEGPGEKLFF TGTGCCACCAGTGCCGAGGGCCCGGGCGAAAAACTGTTTTTT
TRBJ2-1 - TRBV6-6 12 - CASSYLTDEQFF TGTGCCAGCTCCTACCTGACAGATGAGCAGTTCTTC